What follows are 26 T cell receptor beta chains derived from one specimen sequenced in a study of control samples from healthy donors and cancer patients. Only in-frame clones appear in the TCRdb table, and some are missing; sequencing was by immunoSEQ multiplex PCR. The sample has roughly 130,000 clones, roughly 91% seen once; the top ten hold 1.7%. Material: PBMCs. These receptors all come from a man between 50 and 59 years old with head and neck cancer.

This chain connects TRBV5-6 to TRBJ2-6; D uncertain. There are 15 residues in the CDR3. Trimming took 3 bases from V and 0 from J, leaving 7 bases between them. Germline CDR1 is SGHDT and CDR2 is YYEEEE. CDR3 sequence: CASSYLSSGANVLTF. The CDR3 DNA is TGTGCCAGCAGCTACCTTTCCTCTGGGGCCAACGTCCTGACTTTC. Based on the CDR3 plus reference TRBV5-6 and TRBJ2-6, the full variable domain is DAGVTQSPTHLIKTRGQQVTLRCSPKSGHDTVSWYQQALGQGPQFIFQYYEEEERQRGNFPDRFSGHQFPNYSSELNVNALLLGDSALYLCASSYLSSGANVLTFGAGSRLTVL.

This clone was detected only once. The rearrangement joins TRBV18 to TRBJ1-1, with TRBD1 identical over 8 bases. Germline V gene lookup returns CDR1 KGHSH and CDR2 LQKENI. The CDR3 has 16 amino acids. V trimming: 0 bases; J trimming: 8 bases; junction bases outside the gene matches: 11. The CDR3 DNA sequence: TGTGCCAGCTCACCACCCTCACAGGGGGTCCGCCTCGAAGCTTTCTTT. It specifies CASSPPSQGVRLEAFF.

This clone was recorded only once. The genes are TRBV5-5 and TRBJ1-1; D unclear. The CDR3 runs to 14 residues. Trimming pared 0 bases from V and 0 bases from J, leaving 6 bases between. Germline V gene data show CDR1 as SGHKS and CDR2 as YYEKEE (reference sequence). CDR3 bases: TGTGCCAGCAGCTTGGGAGGCTTGAACACTGAAGCTTTCTTT. This encodes CASSLGGLNTEAFF.

The CDR3 loop reads CASSYGQGSGNTIYF. CDR3 nucleotide sequence: TGTGCCAGCAGTTATGGTCAGGGGTCTGGAAACACCATATATTTT. V is TRBV28 and J is TRBJ1-3; D might be TRBD1 (6 bases). Germline V gene data show CDR1 as MDHEN and CDR2 as SYDVKM. CDR3 length equals 15 residues. V dropped 4 bases and J dropped 1 base, with 11 bases sitting between them.

The chain links TRBV29-1 to TRBJ2-3, with 8 bases fitting TRBD1. The V gene end was trimmed by 0 bases and the J gene end by 4 bases; junction bases not matched to a gene: 3. The germline gives CDR1 SQVTM, CDR2 ANQGSEA. This CDR3 is 14 amino acids long. The CDR3 region is CSVEEPTGADTQYF. The CDR3 DNA sequence: TGCAGCGTTGAAGAGCCGACAGGGGCAGATACGCAGTATTTT.

The genes are TRBV11-2 and TRBJ2-1; TRBD1 aligns across 9 bases. Trimming took 4 bases from V and 5 from J; bases not matched to a gene: 6. The CDR3 is 15 amino acids. The germline V gene encodes CDR1 SGHAT and CDR2 FQNNGV. This CDR3 reads CASSSGQGGNNEQFF. The DNA for the CDR3 is TGTGCCAGCAGCTCGGGACAGGGCGGAAACAATGAGCAGTTCTTC.

The chain joins TRBV30 to TRBJ1-3, with D possibly TRBD1 on 5 matching bases. V lost 3 bases and J 4 bases, leaving 16 bases between the germline ends. The germline CDR1 and CDR2 sequences are GTSNPN and SVGIG (reference sequence). The CDR3 has 15 amino acids. The CDR3 DNA reads as TGTGCCTGGAGGGTAGCCCCGACAGTCGGAAACACCATATATTTT. This codes for CAWRVAPTVGNTIYF.

The rearrangement links TRBV5-1 to TRBJ1-2, with TRBD1 identical over 7 bases. The CDR3 is 17 residues long. The ends lost 0 bases at V and 8 bases at J; junction bases unmatched: 16. The germline V gene encodes CDR1 SGHRS and CDR2 YFSETQ. DNA for the CDR3: TGCGCCAGCAGCTTGGTTGAAACAGGGGCCGCGTTGGAGGGCTACACCTTC. It yields the protein CASSLVETGAALEGYTF. Together with reference TRBV5-1 and TRBJ1-2, the CDR3 gives the full variable domain: KAGVTQTPRYLIKTRGQQVTLSCSPISGHRSVSWYQQTPGQGLQFLFEYFSETQRNKGNFPGRFSGRQFSNSRSEMNVSTLELGDSALYLCASSLVETGAALEGYTFGSGTRLTVV.

This clone has just one count. The rearrangement uses TRBV10-3 and TRBJ1-1; TRBD1 matches 7 bases. CDR1 ENHRY and CDR2 SYGVKD come from the germline V gene. Trimming at V came to 10 bases and at J to 1 base, leaving 9 bases not matched to a gene. The CDR3 is 14 amino acids. CDR3 amino acids: CATQGGGQNTEAFF. CDR3 nucleotides: TGTGCCACCCAGGGGGGAGGGCAGAACACTGAAGCTTTCTTT.

The chain links TRBV18 to TRBJ1-2; 10 nucleotides match TRBD1. V lost 4 bases, J lost 8 bases, and 10 bases stayed unmatched. The CDR3 is made up of 15 amino acids. CDR1 KGHSH and CDR2 LQKENI come from the germline V gene. The CDR3, as DNA: TGTGCCAGCTCACTAGGCTCGGGACAGGGGAACGGCTACACCTTC. This encodes CASSLGSGQGNGYTF.

The CDR3 reads CATILPSFLNTEAFF. DNA of the CDR3: TGTGCCACCATCCTTCCCAGTTTCTTGAACACTGAAGCTTTCTTT. The chain combines TRBV24-1 with TRBJ1-1; D ambiguous. Trimming removed 8 bases from V and 0 bases from J, with 15 bases in between. This CDR3 spans 15 amino acids. CDR1 is KGHDR, CDR2 SFDVKD, per germline.

The chain recombines TRBV18 with TRBJ1-2; a weak D match, TRBD1 (6 bases). Germline V gene data show CDR1 as KGHSH and CDR2 as LQKENI. CDR3 length: 17 amino acids. V lost 3 bases, J lost 5 bases, and 22 bases lay in between. The CDR3 here is CASSPVDRKPGGYGYTF. CDR3 bases: TGTGCCAGCTCACCGGTTGACAGGAAACCCGGTGGTTATGGCTACACCTTC.

About this clone itself: Other DNA sequences in the same sample also yield this CDR3. The rearrangement uses TRBV5-5 and TRBJ2-7; 9 nucleotides match TRBD1. Germline-derived CDR1 and CDR2 are SGHKS and YYEKEE (reference sequence). The junction had 4 bases not matched to a gene; V was cut back by 5 bases and J by 7 bases. This CDR3 contains 12 residues. CDR3 DNA sequence: TGTGCCAGCAGTTGGACAGGGGAAGAGCAGTACTTC. Encoded protein: CASSWTGEEQYF.

V and J are TRBV7-3 and TRBJ2-1; no firm D call. The CDR3 is 15 residues long. The V and J ends lost 0 bases and 6 bases respectively, with 12 bases between them. Germline CDR1 and CDR2: SGHTA and FQGTGA. The CDR3 sequence is CASSLTAGSVNEQFF. Written as DNA, the CDR3 is TGTGCCAGCAGCTTAACAGCCGGAAGTGTCAATGAGCAGTTCTTC. Full variable domain (remainder filled in from reference TRBV7-3 and TRBJ2-1): GAGVSQTPSNKVTEKGKYVELRCDPISGHTALYWYRQSLGQGPEFLIYFQGTGAADDSGLPNDRFFAVRPEGSVSTLKIQRTERGDSAVYLCASSLTAGSVNEQFFGPGTRLTVL.

The rearrangement links TRBV18 to TRBJ1-5; D uncertain. From germline, CDR1 is KGHSH and CDR2 LQKENI. V gave up 2 bases and J gave up 1 base, with 6 bases separating them. CDR3 size: 14 residues. As DNA, the CDR3 is TGTGCCAGCTCACCATGGTCAAGCAATCAGCCCCAGCATTTT. It specifies CASSPWSSNQPQHF.

V and J are TRBV4-3 and TRBJ2-3, with no clear D. From germline, CDR1 is LGHNA and CDR2 YSLEER. Trimming took 2 bases from V and 5 from J, leaving 17 bases between them. The CDR3 spans 16 residues. In DNA, the CDR3 is TGCGCCAGCAGCCAACAAAGGACGGGCCTTGGAGATACGCAGTATTTT. Amino acids: CASSQQRTGLGDTQYF.

J is TRBJ2-5 and V is TRBV2; tentatively, D is TRBD2 (5 bases). The germline V and J ends were trimmed by 5 bases and 5 bases, with 15 bases remaining between them. CDR3 size: 14 residues. Germline CDR1 SNHLY, CDR2 FYNNEI. The DNA for the CDR3 is TGTGCCAGCAGTATAGGAGGTGGTGTGGAGACCCAGTACTTC. Translation: CASSIGGGVETQYF.

The J gene is TRBJ2-5, the V gene TRBV12-3 or TRBV12-4; D gene ambiguous. V dropped 6 bases and J dropped 5 bases, with 13 bases sitting between them. The CDR3 sequence is 13 residues long. CDR3 sequence (DNA): TGTGCCAGCAGCGACTTAAACGGGGAGACCCAGTACTTC. Protein: CASSDLNGETQYF.

The chain links TRBV9 to TRBJ2-3; 8 bases fit TRBD2. This CDR3 has 17 amino acids. Losses at the gene ends were 4 bases for V and 2 bases for J; bases not matched to a gene: 12. The germline V gene has CDR1 SGDLS and CDR2 YYNGEE. CDR3 residues: CASSPTGGVADTDTQYF. In DNA form, the CDR3 reads TGTGCCAGCAGCCCAACGGGGGGGGTAGCGGACACAGATACGCAGTATTTT.

The V and J genes are TRBV28 and TRBJ1-1; maybe TRBD1 (6 bases). The germline V gene encodes CDR1 MDHEN and CDR2 SYDVKM. This CDR3 has 15 residues. V was pared by 6 bases and J by 3 bases, with 17 bases between. The CDR3 protein is CASSSGTPQDTEAFF. The CDR3, as DNA: TGTGCCAGCAGCTCCGGGACACCCCAGGACACTGAAGCTTTCTTT.

V and J are TRBV13 and TRBJ2-2; the D call may be TRBD1 or TRBD2 (6 bases each). CDR3 length equals 16 residues. Germline lookup yields CDR1 PRHDT and CDR2 FYEKMQ (reference sequence). V dropped 5 bases and J dropped 5 bases, with 18 bases sitting between them. CDR3 amino acids: CASSGGPTGATGELFF. DNA for the CDR3: TGTGCCAGCAGCGGTGGGCCTACGGGGGCGACCGGGGAGCTGTTTTTT.

The DNA of the CDR3 is TGTGCCAGCAGCTTAGTTGGTGGGTTACTGAACACCGGGGAGCTGTTTTTT. This translates into CASSLVGGLLNTGELFF. V usage is TRBV7-2 and J usage is TRBJ2-2, with no clear D. Looked up from germline, CDR1 is SGHTA and CDR2 is FQGNSA. This CDR3 comprises 17 residues. The V end lost 1 base, the J end lost 1 base, and 13 bases lay between the germline ends.

The genes are TRBV6-2 or TRBV6-3 and TRBJ2-3, with TRBD2 matching over 10 bases. CDR1 MNHEY and CDR2 SVGEGT come from the germline V gene. The CDR3 has 17 residues. The V segment lost 0 bases and the J segment 2 bases; nucleotides outside the gene matches: 5. CDR3: CASSYSASGGNTDTQYF. The DNA for the CDR3 is TGTGCCAGCAGTTACTCAGCTAGCGGGGGCAACACAGATACGCAGTATTTT.

The chain recombines TRBV5-1 with TRBJ2-1, with TRBD1 matching 8 bases. The CDR3 has 14 amino acids. V dropped 4 bases and J dropped 6; count of bases not matched to a gene: 6. CDR1 SGHRS and CDR2 YFSETQ come from the germline V gene. CDR3 nucleotide sequence: TGCGCCAGCAGCGTCCGGGACAGGAGCAATGAGCAGTTCTTC. Its translation: CASSVRDRSNEQFF.

The chain has TRBV18 and TRBJ1-2; 8 bases align to TRBD1. This CDR3 is built from 16 residues. CDR1 is KGHSH and CDR2 is LQKENI in the germline V gene. V dropped 1 base and J dropped 4; count of bases not matched to a gene: 8. The CDR3 spells CASSPRFDRGSYGYTF. In DNA, the CDR3 is TGTGCCAGCTCACCACGATTTGACAGGGGATCCTATGGCTACACCTTC. The whole variable domain, remainder taken from reference TRBV18 and TRBJ1-2, is NAGVMQNPRHLVRRRGQEARLRCSPMKGHSHVYWYRQLPEEGLKFMVYLQKENIIDESGMPKERFSAEFPKEGPSILRIQQVVRGDSAAYFCASSPRFDRGSYGYTFGSGTRLTVV.

The V and J genes are TRBV18 and TRBJ1-5, with D tentatively TRBD1 (5 bases). Trimming took off 5 bases at V and 9 bases at J, with 20 bases between the two ends. The CDR3 has 15 residues. Per germline, CDR1 KGHSH and CDR2 LQKENI. The CDR3 sequence is CASSLVSGPGGPQHF. Here the CDR3 DNA reads TGTGCCAGCTCATTGGTGTCGGGTCCCGGGGGGCCCCAGCATTTT.